Sequencing of this T cell receptor beta chain was carried out in a study of cytomegalovirus exposure and HLA in healthy donors. Whole-study findings and limits: What TCR beta sequences reportedly achieved was accurate prediction of HLA-A and HLA-B alleles in most subjects. A later analysis reported that several of the most significant clusters appeared to be linked to common viral pathogens, among them Epstein-Barr virus. 87-base-pair reads could not separate some V segments, including TRBV6-2 and TRBV6-3.

Regarding this clone: Its antigen remains unidentified.

The PCR was carried out with 60 Vbeta primers and 13 Jbeta primers. Sequencing was performed with immunoSEQ multiplex PCR; in TCRdb, only in-frame clones are kept and a portion is missing. This sample has around 120,000 clones; around 80% occur once, and the top ten carry roughly 3%. Trimming cost V 6 bases and J 5 bases, with 16 bases left between them. Germline assignment: CDR1 MNHNY and CDR2 SVGAGI (reference sequence). The CDR3 sequence is 14 residues long. This TCR was recovered from a man aged 50-59 years in good health and CMV-seronegative. The rearrangement uses TRBV6-6 and TRBJ1-2; TRBD1 is a possible D gene (6 bases). The sample comprised PBMCs. The CDR3 DNA reads as TGTGCCAGCAGCCCGCCAGGGGTGTTATATGGCTACACCTTC. This translates into CASSPPGVLYGYTF.